This TCR beta chain stems from a study of blood T cell repertoires in COVID-19. Germline lookup yields CDR1 SNHLY and CDR2 FYNNEI. Trimming stripped 7 bases from V and 0 bases from J, with 16 bases between. The CDR3 covers 15 residues. This clone was detected only once. Per the original methods: Reference gene primer amplification gave nucleated cell count estimates. Generated by immunoSEQ multiplex PCR, the TCRdb table keeps only in-frame clones and is missing some. V and J calls and clone size come straight from that table; D and trimming were deduced from the DNA. The table has approximately 200,000 clones, 70% to 90% seen once.

This chain links TRBV2 with TRBJ2-7; no clear D gene. This receptor was obtained from a man aged 35 to 55 with acute or convalescent COVID-19. Sequences were obtained from peripheral blood. The CDR3 is CASTGSKSSSYEQYF. The CDR3 DNA reads as TGTGCCAGCACGGGTTCCAAGTCAAGCTCCTACGAGCAGTACTTC. Looking up the rest from reference TRBV2 and TRBJ2-7 gives the full variable domain: EPEVTQTPSHQVTQMGQEVILRCVPISNHLYFYWYRQILGQKVEFLVSFYNNEISEKSEIFDDQFSVERPDGSNFTLKIRSTKLEDSAMYFCASTGSKSSSYEQYFGPGTRLTVT.